These 6 T cell receptor beta chains were all obtained from the same sample, sequenced in a study of vaccination effects on CD4 cells after COVID-19. Viral peptide pools were used in the ViraFEST assay to expand antigen-specific CD4+ T cells, and sequencing came afterward. Following a roughly 9-day culture, CD4+ T cells were purified. Sometime from March through December 2020, the person acquired a SARS-CoV-2 infection that PCR confirmed. Libraries were prepared by immunoSEQ multiplex PCR; TCRdb keeps only in-frame clonotypes and omits some of them. There are about 70,000 clones in the sample; over 65% occur only once, and 5% to 6% lies in the top ten. These receptors have no identified antigens. Sequencing used CD4+ T cells from PBMCs cultured with HIV peptides, obtained before COVID-19 vaccination. Noted subset: HIV-1 Nef peptide pool negative control/reference culture. The receptors here all came from a human donor who had a prior SARS-CoV-2 infection.

The J gene is TRBJ2-1, the V gene TRBV3-1 (or the pseudogene TRBV3-2), with TRBD2 identical over 8 bases. Unmatched junction bases numbered 5, after V lost 3 bases and J lost 1 base. Per germline, CDR1 LGHDT and CDR2 YNNKEL (reference sequence). The CDR3 has 16 amino acids. Here the CDR3 DNA reads TGTGCCAGCAGCCAGTGGGGCGGGAGGTCCTACAATGAGCAGTTCTTC. This gives the protein CASSQWGGRSYNEQFF.

The chain employs TRBV12-3 or TRBV12-4 and TRBJ1-1, with D hard to call. Trimming removed 1 base from V and 1 base from J, with 4 bases in between. The CDR3 consists of 13 residues. In DNA, the CDR3 is TGTGCCAGCAGTTTAGAGGAGAACACTGAAGCTTTCTTT. It specifies CASSLEENTEAFF.

CDR3 sequence: CASSHFSGEQFF. CDR3 DNA sequence: TGTGCCAGCAGCCACTTCTCTGGTGAGCAGTTCTTC. This rearrangement joins TRBV4-2 to TRBJ2-1; no definite D call. This CDR3 region has 12 residues. Looked up from germline, CDR1 is LGHNA and CDR2 is YNFKEQ. The V gene lost 3 bases and the J gene lost 9 bases, with 9 bases spanning the gap.

This clone was detected a few times. V is TRBV5-1 and J is TRBJ2-7; 11 bases agree with TRBD2. The germline gives CDR1 SGHRS, CDR2 YFSETQ. V gave up 4 bases and J gave up 0 bases; unmatched junction bases: 9. The CDR3 sequence is 17 residues long. As DNA, the CDR3 is TGCGCCAGCAGCCCGGGCGGGACTAGCGGATACTCCTACGAGCAGTACTTC. This codes for CASSPGGTSGYSYEQYF.

The chain is built from TRBV2 and TRBJ1-1; D is unresolved. The V gene's germline CDR1 is SNHLY and CDR2 FYNNEI. The V and J ends lost 6 bases and 0 bases respectively, with 8 bases between them. The CDR3 loop spans 13 amino acids. The chain's CDR3 is CASRSQLNTEAFF. CDR3 coding DNA: TGTGCCAGCAGGTCACAGTTGAACACTGAAGCTTTCTTT.

This chain joins TRBV2 and TRBJ1-4; 9 bases agree with TRBD1. The V gene's germline CDR1 is SNHLY and CDR2 FYNNEI. Trimming took 6 bases from V and 8 from J; bases not matched to a gene: 10. The CDR3 has 15 residues. The CDR3 spells CASRVDRGRGEKLFF. The DNA of the CDR3 is TGTGCCAGCAGGGTGGACAGGGGTAGAGGAGAAAAACTGTTTTTT.